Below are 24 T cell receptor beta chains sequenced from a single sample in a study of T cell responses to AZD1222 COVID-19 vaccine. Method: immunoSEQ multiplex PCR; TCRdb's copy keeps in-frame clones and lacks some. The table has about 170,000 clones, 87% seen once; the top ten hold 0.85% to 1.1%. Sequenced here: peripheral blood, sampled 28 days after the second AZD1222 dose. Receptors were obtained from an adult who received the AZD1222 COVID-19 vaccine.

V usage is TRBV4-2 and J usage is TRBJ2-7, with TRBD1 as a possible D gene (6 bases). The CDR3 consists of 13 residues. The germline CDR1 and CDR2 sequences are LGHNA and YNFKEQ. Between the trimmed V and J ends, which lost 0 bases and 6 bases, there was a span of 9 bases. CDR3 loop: CASSQDTGTEQYF. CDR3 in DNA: TGTGCCAGCAGCCAAGATACAGGGACCGAGCAGTACTTC.

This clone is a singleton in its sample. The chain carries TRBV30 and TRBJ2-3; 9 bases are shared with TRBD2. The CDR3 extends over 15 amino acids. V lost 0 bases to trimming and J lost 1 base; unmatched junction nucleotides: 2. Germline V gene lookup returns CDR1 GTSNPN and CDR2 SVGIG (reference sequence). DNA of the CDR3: TGTGCCTGGAGTGTGCGACTAGCGGGCACAGATACGCAGTATTTT. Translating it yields CAWSVRLAGTDTQYF.

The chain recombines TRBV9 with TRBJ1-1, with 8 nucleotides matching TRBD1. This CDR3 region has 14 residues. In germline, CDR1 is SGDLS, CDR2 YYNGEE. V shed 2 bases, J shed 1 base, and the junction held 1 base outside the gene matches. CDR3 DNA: TGTGCCAGCAGCGTTGGGACAGGGAACACTGAAGCTTTCTTT. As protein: CASSVGTGNTEAFF.

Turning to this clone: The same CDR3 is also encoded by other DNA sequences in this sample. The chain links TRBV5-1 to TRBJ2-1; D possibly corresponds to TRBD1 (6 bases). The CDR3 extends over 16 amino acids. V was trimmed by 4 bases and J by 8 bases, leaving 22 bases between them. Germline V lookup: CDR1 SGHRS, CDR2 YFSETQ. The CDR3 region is CASSHGRDSKGDEQFF. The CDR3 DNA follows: TGCGCCAGCAGCCACGGGCGCGACTCCAAGGGGGATGAGCAGTTCTTC.

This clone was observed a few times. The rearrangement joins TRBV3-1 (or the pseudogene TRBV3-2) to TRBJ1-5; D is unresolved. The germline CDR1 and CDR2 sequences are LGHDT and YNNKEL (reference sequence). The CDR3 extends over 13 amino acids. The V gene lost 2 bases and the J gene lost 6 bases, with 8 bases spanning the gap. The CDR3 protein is CASSQLDGQPQHF. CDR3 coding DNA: TGTGCCAGCAGCCAATTGGATGGTCAGCCCCAGCATTTT.

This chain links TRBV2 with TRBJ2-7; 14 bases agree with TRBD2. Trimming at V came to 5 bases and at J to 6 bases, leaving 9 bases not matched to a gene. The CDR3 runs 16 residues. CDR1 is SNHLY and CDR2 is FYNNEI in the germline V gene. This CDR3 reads CASSRLAGGSGAEQYF. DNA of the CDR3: TGTGCCAGCAGTCGACTAGCGGGGGGGTCGGGCGCCGAGCAGTACTTC.

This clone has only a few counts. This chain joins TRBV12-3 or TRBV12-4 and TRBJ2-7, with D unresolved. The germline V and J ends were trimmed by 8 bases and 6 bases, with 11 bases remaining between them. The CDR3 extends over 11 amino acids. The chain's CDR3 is CASGLLREQYF. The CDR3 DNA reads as TGTGCCAGCGGCCTCTTGCGCGAGCAGTACTTC.

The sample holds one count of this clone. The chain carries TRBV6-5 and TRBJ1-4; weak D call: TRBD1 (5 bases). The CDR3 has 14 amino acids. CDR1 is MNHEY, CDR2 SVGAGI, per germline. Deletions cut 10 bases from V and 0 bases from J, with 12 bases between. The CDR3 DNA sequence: TGTGCCACGGCAGGGCCTGCAACTAATGAAAAACTGTTTTTT. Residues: CATAGPATNEKLFF.

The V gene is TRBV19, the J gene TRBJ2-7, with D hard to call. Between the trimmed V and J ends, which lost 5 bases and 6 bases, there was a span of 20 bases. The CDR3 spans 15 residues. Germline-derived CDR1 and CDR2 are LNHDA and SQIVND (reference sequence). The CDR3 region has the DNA TGTGCCAGTAGTGACGAGCCCGGCAGGTTCGCCGAGCAGTACTTC. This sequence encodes CASSDEPGRFAEQYF.

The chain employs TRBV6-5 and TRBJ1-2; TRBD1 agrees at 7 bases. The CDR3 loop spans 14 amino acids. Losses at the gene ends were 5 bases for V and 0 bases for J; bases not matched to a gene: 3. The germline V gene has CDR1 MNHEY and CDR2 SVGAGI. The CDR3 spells CASSRQGPNYGYTF. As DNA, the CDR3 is TGTGCCAGCAGTCGACAGGGCCCTAACTATGGCTACACCTTC.

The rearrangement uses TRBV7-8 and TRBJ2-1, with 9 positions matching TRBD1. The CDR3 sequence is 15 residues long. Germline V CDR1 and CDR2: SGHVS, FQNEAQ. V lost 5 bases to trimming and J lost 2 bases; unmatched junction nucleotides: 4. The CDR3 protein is CASSVGQGTYNEQFF. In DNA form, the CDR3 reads TGTGCCAGCAGCGTAGGACAGGGGACCTACAATGAGCAGTTCTTC.

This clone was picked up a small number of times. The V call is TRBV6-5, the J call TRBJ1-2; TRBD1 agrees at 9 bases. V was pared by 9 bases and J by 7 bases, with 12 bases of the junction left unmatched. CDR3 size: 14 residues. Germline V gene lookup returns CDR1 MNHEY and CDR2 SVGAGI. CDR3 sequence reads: CASLPHRGLFGYTF. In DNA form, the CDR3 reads TGTGCCAGTCTTCCTCACAGGGGGCTCTTTGGCTACACCTTC.

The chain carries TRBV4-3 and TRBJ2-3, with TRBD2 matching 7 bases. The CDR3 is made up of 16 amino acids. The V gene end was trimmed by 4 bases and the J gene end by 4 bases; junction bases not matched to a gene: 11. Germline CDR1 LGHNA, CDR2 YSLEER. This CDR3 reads CASSPTRSGLPDTQYF. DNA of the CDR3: TGCGCCAGCAGCCCCACACGGTCGGGACTACCAGATACGCAGTATTTT.

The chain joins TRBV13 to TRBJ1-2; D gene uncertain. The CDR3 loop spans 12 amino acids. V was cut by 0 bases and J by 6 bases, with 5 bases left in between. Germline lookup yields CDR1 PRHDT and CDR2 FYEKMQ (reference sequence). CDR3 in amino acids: CASSLGRNGYTF. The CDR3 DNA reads TGTGCCAGCAGCTTAGGTCGTAATGGCTACACCTTC.

DNA for the CDR3: TGTGCCAGCAGCTTGGCGTTTGGGACAGCGAACACCGGGGAGCTGTTTTTT. This codes for CASSLAFGTANTGELFF. This chain connects TRBV7-6 to TRBJ2-2; 7 nucleotides agree with TRBD1. V gave up 3 bases and J gave up 0 bases; unmatched junction bases: 7. The CDR3 totals 17 residues. Germline loops: CDR1 SGHVS, CDR2 FNYEAQ.

The DNA of the CDR3 is TGTGCCAGCAGTTTGGGGGGCGGGAGGGCCCAGCATTTT. Translation gives CASSLGGGRAQHF. The rearrangement uses TRBV27 and TRBJ1-5, with D possibly TRBD1 on 6 matching bases. The germline V gene encodes CDR1 MNHEY and CDR2 SMNVEV (reference sequence). V dropped 3 bases and J dropped 11 bases, with 14 bases sitting between them. The CDR3 extends over 13 amino acids.

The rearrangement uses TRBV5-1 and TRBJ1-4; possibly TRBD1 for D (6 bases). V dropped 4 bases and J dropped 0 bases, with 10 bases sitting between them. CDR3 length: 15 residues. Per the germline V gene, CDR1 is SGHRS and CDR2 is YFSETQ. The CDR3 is CASSLRTATNEKLFF. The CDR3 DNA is TGCGCCAGCAGCCTGAGGACAGCAACTAATGAAAAACTGTTTTTT.

The CDR3 nucleotides are TGTGCCAGCAGCTTCTTTGGGGGTGGGGCCAACGTCCTGACTTTC. Its translation is CASSFFGGGANVLTF. The chain links TRBV7-9 to TRBJ2-6; D assignment may be TRBD1 or TRBD2 (5 bases each). Germline-derived CDR1 and CDR2 are SEHNR and FQNEAQ (reference sequence). V shed 3 bases and J shed 3 bases, with 9 bases lying between them. The CDR3 has 15 amino acids. Together with reference TRBV7-9 and TRBJ2-6, the CDR3 gives the full variable domain: DTGVSQNPRHKITKRGQNVTFRCDPISEHNRLYWYRQTLGQGPEFLTYFQNEAQLEKSRLLSDRFSAERPKGSFSTLEIQRTEQGDSAMYLCASSFFGGGANVLTFGAGSRLTVL.

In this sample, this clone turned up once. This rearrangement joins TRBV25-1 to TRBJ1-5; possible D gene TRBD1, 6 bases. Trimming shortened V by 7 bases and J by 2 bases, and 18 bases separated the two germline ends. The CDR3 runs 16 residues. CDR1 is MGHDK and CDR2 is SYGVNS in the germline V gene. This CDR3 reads CASIATGRVGNQPQHF. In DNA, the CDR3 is TGTGCCAGCATTGCTACAGGGAGAGTTGGCAATCAGCCCCAGCATTTT.

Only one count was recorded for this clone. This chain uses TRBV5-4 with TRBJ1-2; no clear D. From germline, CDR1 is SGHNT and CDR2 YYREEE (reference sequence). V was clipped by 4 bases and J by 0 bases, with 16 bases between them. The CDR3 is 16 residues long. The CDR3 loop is CASSLATATPNYGYTF. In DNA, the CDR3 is TGTGCCAGCAGCCTCGCCACAGCGACACCTAACTATGGCTACACCTTC.

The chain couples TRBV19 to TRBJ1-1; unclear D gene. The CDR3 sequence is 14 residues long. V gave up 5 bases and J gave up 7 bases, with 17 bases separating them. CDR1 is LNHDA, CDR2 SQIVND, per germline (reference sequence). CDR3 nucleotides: TGTGCCAGTAGTTTTTCCCAAGGGTTTGATGAAGCTTTCTTT. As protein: CASSFSQGFDEAFF.

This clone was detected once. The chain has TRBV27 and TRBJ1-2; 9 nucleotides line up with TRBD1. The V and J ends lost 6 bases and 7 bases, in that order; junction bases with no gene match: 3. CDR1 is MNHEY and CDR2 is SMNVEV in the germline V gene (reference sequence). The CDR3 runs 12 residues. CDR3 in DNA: TGTGCCAGCAGAACAGGGGGCTTTGGCTACACCTTC. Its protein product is CASRTGGFGYTF.

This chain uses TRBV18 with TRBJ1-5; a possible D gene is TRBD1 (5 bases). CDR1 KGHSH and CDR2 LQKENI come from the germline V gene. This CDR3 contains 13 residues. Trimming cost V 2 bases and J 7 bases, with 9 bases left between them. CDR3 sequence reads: CASSPAGSQPQHF. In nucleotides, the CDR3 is TGTGCCAGCTCACCAGCAGGGTCCCAGCCCCAGCATTTT. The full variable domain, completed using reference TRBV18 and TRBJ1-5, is NAGVMQNPRHLVRRRGQEARLRCSPMKGHSHVYWYRQLPEEGLKFMVYLQKENIIDESGMPKERFSAEFPKEGPSILRIQQVVRGDSAAYFCASSPAGSQPQHFGDGTRLSIL.

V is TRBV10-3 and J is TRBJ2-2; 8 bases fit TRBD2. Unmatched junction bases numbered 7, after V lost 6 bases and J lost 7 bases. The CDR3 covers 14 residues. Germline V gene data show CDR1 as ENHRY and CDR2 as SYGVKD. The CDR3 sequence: CAIRGLDQFGELFF. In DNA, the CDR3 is TGTGCCATCAGGGGACTAGATCAGTTCGGGGAGCTGTTTTTT.